Detailed here is one T cell receptor beta chain. Antigen unknown. Donors had nominal health at sampling but likely had unrecorded immune exposures. This PCR relied on a set of 60 Vbeta primers and 13 Jbeta primers. Only in-frame clones appear in the TCRdb table, and some are missing; sequencing was by immunoSEQ multiplex PCR. The table records approximately 130,000 clones, about 80% of them present only once. This entry comes from a study of cytomegalovirus exposure and HLA in healthy donors. Broader study findings: At a 0.05 false discovery rate, a later analysis found approximately 17,000 TCR beta sequences to be associated with HLA alleles. A cluster of highly shared sequence variants was likely a sequencing artifact.

Germline-derived CDR1 and CDR2 are LNHNV and YYDKDF (reference sequence). This CDR3 contains 17 residues. The V segment lost 7 bases and the J segment 3 bases; nucleotides outside the gene matches: 11. This rearrangement joins TRBV15 to TRBJ2-6; 8 bases align to TRBD1. Sequenced: PBMCs. The sequence came from a woman aged 40-49 years in good health and CMV-seronegative. The CDR3 sequence: CATTPLRGQSGANVLTF. The CDR3 coding sequence is TGTGCCACCACCCCCCTCAGGGGGCAAAGTGGGGCCAACGTCCTGACTTTC.